This is a list of T cell receptor beta chains from one sample in a study of HIV-infected patients and healthy controls. One entry per CDR3 protein, called by TCRdb with MiXCR from the 5' RACE reads. Of approximately 8,600 distinct CDR3 sequences in the sample, roughly 9.4% were seen once. Here the sequenced sample was blood, taken during antiretroviral therapy. These receptor sequences come from an adult with HIV infection. Each CDR3 is given with its conserved first and last residue. D genes are given only for firm matches. Part of the rows lack a size; the others show once, few, many or a class for expanded clones.

v_call	j_call	clone_size	cdr3_length	d_call	cdr3_aa	cdr3_nt
TRBV3-1	TRBJ1-5	few	15	TRBD1	CASSQEGQGDQPQHF	TGTGCCAGCAGCCAAGAAGGACAGGGTGACCAGCCCCAGCATTTT
TRBV20-1	TRBJ2-1	many	15	TRBD1	CSASREDRGSNEQFF	TGCAGTGCTAGTCGCGAGGACAGGGGGTCCAATGAGCAGTTCTTC
TRBV12-3/TRBV12-4	TRBJ2-1	many	14	TRBD1	CASSFSQGANEQFF	TGTGCCAGCAGTTTTAGTCAGGGGGCTAATGAGCAGTTCTTC
TRBV11-2	TRBJ1-1	many	16	TRBD1	CASRSAGTGGNTEAFF	TGTGCCAGCAGATCAGCAGGGACAGGGGGCAACACTGAAGCTTTCTTT
TRBV2	TRBJ1-5	many	15	NA	CASSLIGGGNQPQHF	TGTGCCAGCAGCTTAATAGGAGGGGGCAATCAGCCCCAGCATTTT
TRBV20-1	TRBJ1-5	medium-sized	14	NA	CSARDSGQNQPQHF	TGCAGTGCTAGAGATAGTGGCCAGAATCAGCCCCAGCATTTT
TRBV2	TRBJ1-4	few	14	NA	CANKASATNEKLFF	TGTGCCAACAAGGCGTCTGCAACTAATGAAAAACTGTTTTTT
TRBV4-1	TRBJ2-1	many	14	TRBD2	CASSPLAGANEQFF	TGCGCCAGCAGCCCGCTAGCGGGAGCTAATGAGCAGTTCTTC
TRBV29-1	TRBJ1-1	many	15	NA	CSVFSLFFPNTEAFF	TGCAGCGTCTTTTCCTTATTTTTTCCGAACACTGAAGCTTTCTTT
TRBV7-9	TRBJ1-1	NA	13	NA	CASSPDMNTEAFF	TGTGCCAGCAGCCCGGACATGAACACTGAAGCTTTCTTT
TRBV6-1	TRBJ2-7	many	14	NA	CACSGLGAAYEQYF	TGTGCCTGCTCGGGACTCGGAGCAGCCTACGAGCAGTACTTC
TRBV3-1	TRBJ1-6	many	17	TRBD1	CASSHTQGSSYNSPLHF	TGTGCCAGCAGCCACACACAGGGGAGCTCCTATAATTCACCCCTCCACTTT
TRBV4-1	TRBJ1-2	many	11	NA	CASSQDVGYTF	TGCGCCAGCAGCCAAGACGTTGGCTACACCTTC
TRBV30	TRBJ1-6	many	15	NA	CASSHNAGLGSPLHF	TGTGCCTCCTCCCATAACGCGGGGTTAGGGTCACCCCTCCACTTT
TRBV20-1	TRBJ2-5	many	10	NA	CSAKKETQYF	TGCAGTGCTAAAAAAGAGACCCAGTACTTC
TRBV5-1	TRBJ1-2	NA	14	NA	CASSSLEGDYGYTF	TGCGCCAGCAGCTCGCTTGAGGGAGACTATGGCTACACCTTC
TRBV20-1	TRBJ1-1	many	14	NA	CSARDRGRNTEAFF	TGCAGTGCTAGAGATCGGGGGAGGAACACTGAAGCTTTCTTT
TRBV7-6	TRBJ2-2	medium-sized	11	NA	CATIGTGELFF	TGTGCCACCATTGGGACCGGGGAGCTGTTTTTT
TRBV27	TRBJ1-5	many	9	NA	CASVYPQHF	TGTGCCAGTGTCTATCCCCAGCATTTT
TRBV7-9	TRBJ2-1	many	17	TRBD2	CASSTPGLAGGRNEQFF	TGTGCCAGCAGCACACCGGGACTAGCGGGGGGGCGCAATGAGCAGTTCTTC
TRBV7-9	TRBJ1-5	many	12	NA	CASSLGKQPQHF	TGTGCCAGCAGCCTCGGTAAACAGCCCCAGCATTTT
TRBV3-1	TRBJ1-2	many	15	NA	CASSQDPGSNYGYTF	TGTGCCAGCAGCCAAGACCCGGGATCTAACTATGGCTACACCTTC
TRBV20-1	TRBJ1-4	medium-sized	13	TRBD1	CSGRQGAAEKLFF	TGCAGCGGTCGACAGGGGGCGGCAGAAAAACTGTTTTTT
TRBV6-6	TRBJ1-2	many	13	NA	CASSHLGAYGYTF	TGTGCCAGCAGTCACCTGGGAGCATATGGCTACACCTTC
TRBV7-9	TRBJ1-5	many	13	NA	CASSSDEGQPQHF	TGTGCCAGCAGCTCCGACGAAGGTCAGCCCCAGCATTTT
TRBV7-8	TRBJ1-5	many	15	NA	CASSLLGLSNQPQHF	TGTGCCAGCAGCTTACTGGGGTTGAGCAATCAGCCCCAGCATTTT
TRBV4-1	TRBJ1-1	medium-sized	15	NA	CASSQESRGRTEAFF	TGCGCCAGCAGCCAAGAGTCAAGGGGTAGGACTGAAGCTTTCTTT
TRBV10-3	TRBJ1-1	few	16	TRBD1	CAISEQRTGGGAEAFF	TGTGCCATCAGTGAGCAAAGGACAGGGGGCGGTGCTGAAGCTTTCTTT
TRBV27	TRBJ2-2	many	13	NA	CASSGENTGELFF	TGTGCCAGCAGCGGAGAGAACACCGGGGAGCTGTTTTTT
TRBV5-1	TRBJ1-6	many	14	NA	CASSLFYGNSPLHF	TGCGCCAGCAGCTTGTTTTACGGAAATTCACCCCTCCACTTT
TRBV5-6	TRBJ2-5	few	16	NA	CASSRGSIERRETQYF	TGTGCCAGCAGCAGGGGGTCAATCGAGCGGCGGGAGACCCAGTACTTC
TRBV20-1	TRBJ1-1	NA	12	NA	CSASFQSTEAFF	TGCAGTGCTAGTTTCCAGAGCACTGAAGCTTTCTTT
TRBV11-2	TRBJ2-1	medium-sized	17	NA	CASSLAYSLSSYNEQFF	TGTGCCAGCAGCTTAGCCTATTCCCTTAGCTCCTACAATGAGCAGTTCTTC
TRBV5-1	TRBJ2-3	NA	16	TRBD2	CASRSGLAGITDTQYF	TGCGCCAGCCGTTCCGGACTAGCGGGGATCACAGATACGCAGTATTTT
TRBV5-6	TRBJ1-3	many	16	NA	CASSFTGPSSPNTIYF	TGTGCCAGCAGCTTCACCGGGCCCTCAAGTCCAAACACCATATATTTT
TRBV5-1	TRBJ1-2	many	15	NA	CASSWGTADYYGYTF	TGCGCCAGCAGCTGGGGGACGGCGGATTACTATGGCTACACCTTC
TRBV10-3	TRBJ1-1	many	14	TRBD1	CASAFTGERTEAFF	TGTGCCAGCGCTTTTACAGGGGAGCGGACTGAAGCTTTCTTT
TRBV5-4	TRBJ2-5	many	14	NA	CASSFLGREETQYF	TGTGCCAGCAGCTTCTTAGGCAGGGAAGAGACCCAGTACTTC
TRBV12-3/TRBV12-4	TRBJ1-2	medium-sized	12	NA	CASNRGGYGYTF	TGTGCCAGCAACCGAGGCGGCTATGGCTACACCTTC
TRBV7-9	TRBJ2-7	medium-sized	14	NA	CASSFGGARYEQYF	TGTGCCAGCAGCTTTGGGGGGGCGCGGTATGAGCAGTACTTC
TRBV2	TRBJ1-4	medium-sized	13	NA	CASSPAYNEKLFF	TGTGCCAGCTCCCCTGCATATAATGAAAAACTGTTTTTT
TRBV11-2	TRBJ1-1	medium-sized	14	TRBD1	CASSSYRGIGEAFF	TGTGCCAGCAGCTCCTACAGGGGTATCGGCGAAGCTTTCTTT
TRBV7-9	TRBJ2-3	medium-sized	14	NA	CASTRGGGTDTQYF	TGTGCCAGCACCAGGGGGGGGGGCACAGATACGCAGTATTTT
TRBV28	TRBJ2-1	many	17	NA	CASSLISSPRTHNEQFF	TGTGCCAGCAGTTTGATTAGCAGCCCCAGGACCCACAATGAGCAGTTCTTC
TRBV5-1	TRBJ2-1	few	16	NA	CASSLTEGVAYNEQFF	TGCGCCAGCAGCTTGACTGAGGGAGTAGCCTACAATGAGCAGTTCTTC
TRBV12-3/TRBV12-4	TRBJ1-3	many	15	TRBD1	CASSSRDRVRNTIYF	TGTGCCAGCAGCTCCCGGGACAGGGTTAGAAACACCATATATTTT
TRBV6-2/TRBV6-3	TRBJ2-1	medium-sized	11	NA	CASPLGNEQFF	TGTGCCAGCCCCTTGGGGAATGAGCAGTTCTTC
TRBV2	TRBJ1-2	medium-sized	13	NA	CASNPGTNYGYTF	TGTGCCAGCAACCCAGGAACTAACTATGGCTACACCTTC
TRBV5-6	TRBJ1-1	NA	13	TRBD1	CASSWTGGTEAFF	TGTGCCAGCAGCTGGACAGGGGGCACTGAAGCTTTCTTT
TRBV20-1	TRBJ1-4	medium-sized	14	TRBD1	CSARFGTENEKLFF	TGCAGTGCTAGATTTGGGACAGAAAATGAAAAACTGTTTTTT
TRBV11-2	TRBJ2-5	many	13	NA	CASSLGSGTQRNF	TGTGCCAGCAGCTTAGGTTCCGGGACCCAAAGGAACTTC
TRBV12-3/TRBV12-4	TRBJ1-1	NA	12	NA	CASSTGYTEAFF	TGTGCCAGCAGCACAGGTTACACTGAAGCTTTCTTT
TRBV5-6	TRBJ2-3	medium-sized	15	NA	CASSLDQRSTDTQYF	TGTGCCAGCAGCTTGGACCAAAGGAGCACAGATACGCAGTATTTT